This T cell receptor (beta chain) was identified during a study of cytomegalovirus exposure and HLA in healthy donors. Study results and limitations: About 87% or about 30% of the time was how often most TCR beta V segments were productive, according to an earlier analysis.

As concerns this clone: Its cognate antigen is unknown.

Trimming pared 5 bases from V and 3 bases from J, leaving 8 bases between. CDR1 is SGHTA and CDR2 is FQGNSA in the germline V gene. CDR3 length: 12 residues. The PCR made use of 60 Vbeta and 13 Jbeta primers. The assay was immunoSEQ multiplex PCR, and TCRdb's table has in-frame clones only and misses some. The sample consists of 110,000 to 150,000 clones, roughly 9.4% of them appearing once. The TCR comes from a male donor in good health and CMV-seronegative. The chain couples TRBV7-2 to TRBJ2-7, with D tentatively TRBD1 (5 bases). The material sequenced was PBMCs. The DNA of the CDR3 is TGTGCCAGCAGCCAGGGCGGCTACGAGCAGTACTTC. Translated, it gives CASSQGGYEQYF.